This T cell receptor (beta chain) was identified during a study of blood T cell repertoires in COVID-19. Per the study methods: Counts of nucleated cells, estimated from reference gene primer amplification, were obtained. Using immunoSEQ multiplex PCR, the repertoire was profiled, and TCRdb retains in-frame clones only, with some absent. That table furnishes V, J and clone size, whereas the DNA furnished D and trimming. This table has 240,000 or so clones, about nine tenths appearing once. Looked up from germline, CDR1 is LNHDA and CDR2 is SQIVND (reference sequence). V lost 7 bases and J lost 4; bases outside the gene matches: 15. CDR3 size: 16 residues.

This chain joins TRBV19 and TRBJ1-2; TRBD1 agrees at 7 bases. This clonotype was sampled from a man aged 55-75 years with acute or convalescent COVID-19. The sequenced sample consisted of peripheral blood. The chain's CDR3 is CASNTRQGKIVYGYTF. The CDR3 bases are TGTGCCAGTAACACCAGACAGGGAAAAATCGTCTATGGCTACACCTTC.